The next 2 T cell receptor beta chains were all read from a single sample in a study of T cell changes during pregnancy in multiple sclerosis. The method was immunoSEQ multiplex PCR; TCRdb's version includes in-frame clones alone and lacks a portion of them. The top ten hold 0.85% of the sample, which has around 58,000 clones, 75% to 95% seen once. The sequencing here drew on peripheral blood, taken before pregnancy. These receptors all come from a female donor with multiple sclerosis, enrolled in a pregnancy study.

The CDR3 region has the DNA TGTGCCAGCAGCTCAACAGGGGGCTCGAGGCACGAGCAGTACTTC. Residues: CASSSTGGSRHEQYF. The chain joins TRBV7-3 to TRBJ2-7; TRBD1 aligns across 9 bases. Germline CDR1 reads SGHTA; CDR2 reads FQGTGA. Trimming removed 4 bases from V and 5 bases from J; junction bases left unmatched: 9. The CDR3 covers 15 residues.

V gene TRBV9 combines with J gene TRBJ2-3; possible D gene TRBD2, 7 bases. The CDR3 runs 15 residues. CDR1 SGDLS and CDR2 YYNGEE come from the germline V gene. V was cut by 0 bases and J by 8 bases, with 16 bases left in between. CDR3 DNA sequence: TGTGCCAGCAGCGTAGTAGAGGGGGGGCGGAGTACGCAGTATTTT. It translates to CASSVVEGGRSTQYF.